The 24 T cell receptor beta chains given below trace back to one sample, sequenced in a study of T cells in Graves' hyperthyroidism and ophthalmopathy. The CDR3 regions of TCR beta were amplified from RNA transcripts. The TCR CDR3 was amplified in a first-round RT-PCR using the HTBI primer set. TCRdb analysed the multiplex PCR reads with MiXCR anew, one entry per CDR3 protein. Of 450,000 to 600,000 distinct CDR3 sequences in the sample, around 15% were seen once. Specimen: blood. Every receptor here comes from a woman in her thirties or forties with Graves' hyperthyroidism.

Remarks on this clonotype: With a much larger clone just one base away, this may be a read error. This chain links TRBV5-6 with TRBJ2-7; 9 bases fit TRBD1. The end of the DNA is better explained by TRBJ2-1, so the J call may be wrong. The CDR3 is made up of 14 amino acids. Germline lookup yields CDR1 SGHDT and CDR2 YYEEEE. CDR3 nucleotides: TGTGCCAGCATCCGCAGGGACAGGGTCGACGAGCAGTTCTTC. Protein sequence: CASIRRDRVDEQFF.

This sequence joins TRBV2 and TRBJ2-5; 10 positions match TRBD2. CDR3 size: 15 residues. The V segment lost 3 bases and the J segment 5 bases; nucleotides outside the gene matches: 6. CDR1 SNHLY and CDR2 FYNNEI come from the germline V gene. This CDR3 is CASSDTSGALETQYF. For the CDR3, the DNA is TGTGCCAGCAGTGACACTAGCGGGGCCTTGGAGACCCAGTACTTC.

This clonotype was counted many times. The rearrangement uses TRBV28 and TRBJ1-6, with TRBD1 as a possible D gene (6 bases). Germline V gene sequence: CDR1 MDHEN, CDR2 SYDVKM. V was shortened by 7 bases and J by 4 bases, with 11 bases between the two germline ends. The CDR3 has 14 residues. The CDR3 is CASTRDIYNSPLHF. The CDR3, as DNA: TGTGCCAGCACCCGGGACATATATAATTCACCCCTCCACTTT.

V and J are TRBV10-3 and TRBJ2-3; no reliable D call. V was cut by 3 bases and J by 1 base, with 2 bases left in between. This CDR3 spans 12 amino acids. Germline CDR1 is ENHRY and CDR2 is SYGVKD. The CDR3: CAISEGTDTQYF. CDR3 DNA sequence: TGTGCCATCAGTGAAGGCACAGATACGCAGTATTTT.

The table lists this clonotype with many counts. This chain joins TRBV6-1 and TRBJ2-2; the match to TRBD2 covers 7 bases. This CDR3 contains 15 residues. Germline CDR1 reads MNHNS; CDR2 reads SASEGT. The V and J ends lost 3 bases and 4 bases, in that order; junction bases with no gene match: 5. Written as DNA, the CDR3 is TGTGCCAGCAGTGAGGGGACTAAGGGCACCGGGGAGCTGTTTTTT. Translation gives CASSEGTKGTGELFF.

This chain connects TRBV7-9 to TRBJ2-1; TRBD2 aligns across 10 bases. Trimming removed 4 bases from V and 10 bases from J; junction bases left unmatched: 7. The CDR3 contains 14 residues. The germline V gene encodes CDR1 SEHNR and CDR2 FQNEAQ (reference sequence). The CDR3: CASSSGTSVGEQFF. In DNA form, the CDR3 reads TGTGCCAGCAGCTCCGGGACTAGCGTCGGGGAGCAGTTCTTC.

This clonotype was found many times. The chain recombines TRBV7-9 with TRBJ1-2; D is ambiguous. Germline CDR1 reads SEHNR; CDR2 reads FQNEAQ (reference sequence). The CDR3 consists of 12 residues. Trimming removed 4 bases from V and 6 bases from J, with 9 bases in between. The chain's CDR3 is CASSSRWDGYTF. CDR3 coding DNA: TGTGCCAGCAGCTCCAGGTGGGATGGCTACACCTTC.

This clonotype was recorded at least ten times. V gene TRBV11-2 combines with J gene TRBJ2-5, with no clear D. Trimming took 5 bases from V and 4 from J, leaving 14 bases between them. The V gene's germline CDR1 is SGHAT and CDR2 FQNNGV. The CDR3 contains 14 residues. The CDR3 sequence is CASSPTQWVETQYF. CDR3 in DNA: TGTGCCAGCAGCCCCACGCAGTGGGTAGAGACCCAGTACTTC.

This clonotype was counted a few times. The rearrangement joins TRBV20-1 to TRBJ2-3; D is possibly TRBD1 (5 bases). The CDR3 loop spans 15 amino acids. Looked up from germline, CDR1 is DFQATT and CDR2 is SNEGSKA (reference sequence). V was cut by 6 bases and J by 0 bases, with 16 bases left in between. The CDR3 nucleotides read TGCAGTGCCTCCTATGGGGCGACTAGCACAGATACGCAGTATTTT. Amino acids: CSASYGATSTDTQYF.

The CDR3 loop is CASSSFAGVDEQFF. DNA for the CDR3: TGTGCCAGCAGCTCCTTTGCGGGAGTGGATGAGCAGTTCTTC. The chain uses TRBV7-9 and TRBJ2-1; 7 nucleotides line up with TRBD2. CDR3 size: 14 residues. Germline V gives CDR1 SEHNR, CDR2 FQNEAQ (reference sequence). V dropped 4 bases and J dropped 8; count of bases not matched to a gene: 8.

Concerning this clonotype itself: A read error may produce the germline difference seen at one junction end. This CDR3 is CASSTGQGSGEELFF. CDR3 sequence (DNA): TGCGCCAGCAGCACCGGACAGGGGTCGGGTGAAGAACTGTTTTTT. V is TRBV5-1 and J is TRBJ1-4; 9 bases map to TRBD1. The CDR3 is 15 amino acids. Germline CDR1 is SGHRS and CDR2 is YFSETQ.

This clonotype has at least ten counts. V and J are TRBV29-1 and TRBJ1-2, with a possible D match to TRBD1 (5 bases). V was pared by 0 bases and J by 6 bases, with 11 bases between. Per the germline V gene, CDR1 is SQVTM and CDR2 is ANQGSEA. The CDR3 spans 13 residues. CDR3 in amino acids: CSVEDLGRDGYTF. The CDR3 bases are TGCAGCGTTGAAGATCTGGGACGCGATGGCTACACCTTC.

This clonotype was counted many times. The V call is TRBV28, the J call TRBJ1-2; D is possibly TRBD1 (5 bases). The CDR3 runs to 14 residues. V dropped 2 bases and J dropped 6 bases, with 13 bases sitting between them. Per germline, CDR1 MDHEN and CDR2 SYDVKM. The CDR3 reads CASSLPHRGDGYTF. The CDR3 bases are TGTGCCAGCAGTTTACCCCACCGGGGGGATGGCTACACCTTC.

This clonotype was counted between two and nine times. A single base separates this from a much larger clone, so it may be a read error. The chain couples TRBV11-2 to TRBJ2-7, with D tentatively TRBD2 (5 bases). The CDR3 length is 13 residues. Deletions cut 2 bases from V and 9 bases from J, with 14 bases between. Germline V gene lookup returns CDR1 SGHAT and CDR2 FQNNGV. CDR3 loop: CASSLSLVGGQYF. The CDR3 DNA reads TGTGCCAGCAGCTTATCACTAGTGGGTGGGCAGTACTTC. The full variable domain, completed using reference TRBV11-2 and TRBJ2-7, is EAGVAQSPRYKIIEKRQSVAFWCNPISGHATLYWYQQILGQGPKLLIQFQNNGVVDDSQLPKDRFSAERLKGVDSTLKIQPAKLEDSAVYLCASSLSLVGGQYFGPGTRLTVT.

The rearrangement joins TRBV29-1 to TRBJ2-1, with D uncertain. The CDR3 length is 13 residues. Per germline, CDR1 SQVTM and CDR2 ANQGSEA. V was trimmed by 0 bases and J by 8 bases, leaving 11 bases between them. The CDR3 region has the DNA TGCAGCGTTGAAGACCCAGTGAAGGATGAGCAGTTCTTC. This translates into CSVEDPVKDEQFF.

This clonotype was found many times. The gene calls are TRBV2 and TRBJ2-1; 12 bases agree with TRBD2. The CDR3 is made up of 14 amino acids. Trimming took 4 bases from V and 8 from J; bases not matched to a gene: 3. CDR1 SNHLY and CDR2 FYNNEI come from the germline V gene. The CDR3 coding sequence is TGTGCCAGCAGTGGGGGGACTAGCGGGTATGAGCAGTTCTTC. Translated, it gives CASSGGTSGYEQFF.

V gene TRBV10-3 combines with J gene TRBJ2-2; 14 bases agree with TRBD2. Losses at the gene ends were 6 bases for V and 7 bases for J; bases not matched to a gene: 13. CDR1 and CDR2 from the germline V gene are ENHRY and SYGVKD. The CDR3 is 18 amino acids. CDR3: CAISRSGTSGSNDGELFF. The DNA of the CDR3 is TGTGCCATCAGCCGATCCGGGACTAGCGGGAGTAATGACGGGGAGCTGTTTTTT.

With respect to this clonotype: A single base separates this from a much larger clone, so it may be a read error. The chain carries TRBV28 and TRBJ1-5; weak D call: TRBD1 (5 bases). Germline V gene data show CDR1 as MDHEN and CDR2 as SYDVKM. The CDR3 is 14 amino acids. CDR3 residues: CSSSLEDSRGPQHF. In DNA form, the CDR3 reads TGTTCCAGCAGTTTGGAGGACTCGAGGGGGCCCCAGCATTTT.

This clonotype was found many times. The rearrangement links TRBV29-1 to TRBJ2-2, with a possible D match to TRBD1 (5 bases). Trimming stripped 3 bases from V and 1 base from J, with 9 bases between. The CDR3 has 14 residues. Per the germline V gene, CDR1 is SQVTM and CDR2 is ANQGSEA. The CDR3 is CSVDVDRNTGELFF. The CDR3 nucleotides are TGCAGCGTTGATGTCGACAGGAACACCGGGGAGCTGTTTTTT.

This clonotype appeared a few times. A clone one base away is much larger, so this may be a read error. This chain links TRBV3-1 with TRBJ1-1; no clear D. Germline values: CDR1 LGHDT, CDR2 YNNKEL (reference sequence). The CDR3 contains 12 residues. The CDR3 spells CAGSQVGTEAFF. For the CDR3, the DNA is TGTGCCGGCAGCCAAGTGGGGACTGAAGCTTTCTTT.

This clonotype occurred many times. The rearrangement links TRBV7-3 to TRBJ2-2, with 9 bases fitting TRBD2. The J segment lost 5 bases and the V segment lost 4 bases, leaving 11 bases of the junction unmatched. The CDR3 totals 17 residues. The V gene's germline CDR1 is SGHTA and CDR2 FQGTGA. CDR3 sequence: CASSSEALAGRTGELFF. The DNA for the CDR3 is TGTGCCAGCAGCTCGGAGGCGCTAGCGGGACGAACCGGGGAGCTGTTTTTT.

This clonotype was found many times. The chain recombines TRBV29-1 with TRBJ2-7, with 13 bases matching TRBD2. J was trimmed by 3 bases and V by 7 bases; bases with no gene match: 15. In germline, CDR1 is SQVTM, CDR2 ANQGSEA. The CDR3 length is 17 residues. The CDR3 bases are TGCAGCGCCAAGGATACCGGGACTAGCGGGGTGAACTACGAGCAGTACTTC. Its protein product is CSAKDTGTSGVNYEQYF.

V is TRBV29-1 and J is TRBJ1-1; D remains ambiguous. Between the trimmed V and J ends, which lost 6 bases and 4 bases, there was a span of 12 bases. CDR3 length: 12 amino acids. In germline, CDR1 is SQVTM, CDR2 ANQGSEA. The CDR3 spells CSVQLWGTEAFF. Here the CDR3 DNA reads TGCAGCGTCCAGTTATGGGGCACTGAAGCTTTCTTT. The entire variable domain, with the rest obtained from reference TRBV29-1 and TRBJ1-1, is as follows: SAVISQKPSRDICQRGTSLTIQCQVDSQVTMMFWYRQQPGQSLTLIATANQGSEATYESGFVIDKFPISRPNLTFSTLTVSNMSPEDSSIYLCSVQLWGTEAFFGQGTRLTVV.

This clonotype was found a few times. The chain carries TRBV7-9 and TRBJ2-5; 7 bases fit TRBD1. The CDR3 is 14 residues long. The germline V gene has CDR1 SEHNR and CDR2 FQNEAQ (reference sequence). Trimming at V came to 7 bases and at J to 5 bases, leaving 10 bases not matched to a gene. CDR3: CASKPTGMVETQYF. CDR3 bases: TGTGCCAGCAAGCCGACAGGGATGGTTGAGACCCAGTACTTC.